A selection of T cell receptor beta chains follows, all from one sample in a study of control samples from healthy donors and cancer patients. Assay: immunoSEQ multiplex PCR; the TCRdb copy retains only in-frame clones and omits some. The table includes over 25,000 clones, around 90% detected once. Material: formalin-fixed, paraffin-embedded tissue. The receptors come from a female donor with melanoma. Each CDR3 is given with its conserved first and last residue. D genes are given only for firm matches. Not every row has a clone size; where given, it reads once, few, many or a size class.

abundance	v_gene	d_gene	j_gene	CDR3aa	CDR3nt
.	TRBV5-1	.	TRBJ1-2	CASSLGAGYYGYTF	TGCGCCAGCAGCTTGGGGGCAGGTTACTATGGCTACACCTTC
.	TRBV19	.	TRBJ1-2	CASSVDGIANYGYTF	TGTGCCAGTAGTGTTGACGGTATAGCTAACTATGGCTACACCTTC
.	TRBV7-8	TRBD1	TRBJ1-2	CASSRVTGVYGYTF	TGTGCCAGCAGCCGCGTCACAGGGGTCTATGGCTACACCTTC
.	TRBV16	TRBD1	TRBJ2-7	CASSPLTGDTYEQYF	TGTGCCAGCAGCCCCTTAACAGGGGATACCTACGAGCAGTACTTC
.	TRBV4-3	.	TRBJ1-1	CASSPLGADLNTEAFF	TGCGCCAGCAGCCCACTTGGGGCGGATCTGAACACTGAAGCTTTTTTT
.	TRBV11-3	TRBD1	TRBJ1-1	CASSFTGGSTEAFF	TGTGCCAGCAGCTTCACAGGGGGCAGTACTGAAGCTTTCTTT
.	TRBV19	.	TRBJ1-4	CASSPPTGRREKLFF	TGTGCCAGTAGTCCCCCAACAGGGCGGCGAGAAAAACTGTTTTTT
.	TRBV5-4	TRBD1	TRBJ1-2	CASSLGQGGDGGYTF	TGTGCCAGCAGCTTAGGACAGGGTGGGGATGGTGGCTACACCTTC
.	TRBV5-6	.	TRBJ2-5	CASSLVGTRETQYF	TGTGCCAGCAGCTTGGTCGGTACGAGGGAGACCCAGTACTTC
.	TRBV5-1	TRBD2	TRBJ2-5	CASRMTSGRVLETQYF	TGCGCCAGCAGGATGACTAGCGGGAGGGTATTGGAGACCCAGTACTTC
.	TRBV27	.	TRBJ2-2	CASSRWDTNTGELFF	TGTGCCAGCAGTAGGTGGGACACTAACACCGGGGAGCTGTTTTTT
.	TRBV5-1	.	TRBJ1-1	CASSPSLAYTEAFF	TGCGCCAGCAGCCCCTCATTGGCATACACTGAAGCTTTCTTT
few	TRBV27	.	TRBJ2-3	CASSPYAGSTDTQYF	TGTGCCAGCTCCCCCTACGCGGGCAGCACAGATACGCAGTATTTT